The 27 T cell receptor beta chains in this list originate from one sample, sequenced in a study of identical twins. TCRdb passed the 5' RACE reads through MiXCR, listing each CDR3 protein once. Of some 330,000 distinct CDR3 sequences in the sample, approximately 10% were seen once. The sample comprised naive T cells sorted from blood. The receptors come from a woman aged 45-65 years in good health.

This clonotype was detected a few times. This chain connects TRBV20-1 to TRBJ2-3; 9 bases line up with TRBD1. V shed 6 bases, J shed 10 bases, and the junction held 8 bases outside the gene matches. From germline, CDR1 is DFQATT and CDR2 SNEGSKA (reference sequence). CDR3 size: 12 residues. The CDR3 is CSAQQGAEAQYF. The CDR3 nucleotides read TGCAGTGCCCAACAGGGGGCTGAGGCGCAGTATTTT.

This clonotype turned up a few times. The V and J genes are TRBV6-5 and TRBJ1-3; D not certain. This CDR3 spans 20 amino acids. V was shortened by 7 bases and J by 0 bases, with 28 bases between the two germline ends. CDR1 and CDR2 from the germline V gene are MNHEY and SVGAGI. CDR3 protein: CASTETPFGQEISSGNTIYF. The DNA of the CDR3 is TGTGCCAGCACGGAAACGCCTTTCGGGCAGGAGATTTCCTCTGGAAACACCATATATTTT.

This rearrangement joins TRBV3-1 to TRBJ2-2; D might be TRBD1 or TRBD2, each matching 5 bases. V lost 2 bases, J lost 7 bases, and 14 bases lay in between. This CDR3 has 15 amino acids. The V gene's germline CDR1 is LGHDT and CDR2 YNNKEL (reference sequence). The CDR3 bases are TGTGCCAGCAGCCAAACAGGAGGAGACTTCGGGGAGCTGTTTTTT. Translating it yields CASSQTGGDFGELFF.

At least ten counts were recorded for this clonotype. This chain joins TRBV25-1 and TRBJ1-2; D remains ambiguous. The length of the CDR3 is 12 residues. Germline values: CDR1 MGHDK, CDR2 SYGVNS. V was cut by 2 bases and J by 6 bases, with 7 bases left in between. The CDR3 here is CASSERLDGYTF. Here the CDR3 DNA reads TGTGCCAGCAGTGAACGTCTCGATGGCTACACCTTC.

This clonotype was picked up many times. The V and J genes are TRBV24-1 and TRBJ2-2; no definite D call. The CDR3 totals 14 residues. Looked up from germline, CDR1 is KGHDR and CDR2 is SFDVKD. Trimming shortened V by 9 bases and J by 6 bases, and 16 bases separated the two germline ends. In DNA form, the CDR3 reads TGTGCCACCGACGGTGGGCCTGATGCCGGGGAGCTGTTTTTT. Residues: CATDGGPDAGELFF.

CDR3 residues: CASRGLAGGRWYEQYF. The CDR3 DNA reads TGTGCCAGCAGGGGACTAGCGGGAGGGCGATGGTACGAGCAGTACTTC. This rearrangement joins TRBV28 to TRBJ2-7, with 16 nucleotides matching TRBD2. Trimming at V came to 6 bases and at J to 4 bases, leaving 6 bases not matched to a gene. CDR3 length: 16 amino acids. The germline gives CDR1 MDHEN, CDR2 SYDVKM.

This clonotype was counted many times. The rearrangement links TRBV12-3 or TRBV12-4 to TRBJ1-5; D might be TRBD1 (6 bases). This CDR3 is 16 amino acids long. Between the trimmed V and J ends, which lost 1 base and 1 base, there was a span of 11 bases. This CDR3 reads CASSLVGQWSNQPQHF. The CDR3 DNA reads TGTGCCAGCAGTTTAGTAGGACAGTGGAGCAATCAGCCCCAGCATTTT.

Comment on this clonotype: A read error may account for a junction end that differs from germline. The chain recombines TRBV20-1 with TRBJ2-1, with unresolved D. The CDR3 has 14 amino acids. The germline CDR1 and CDR2 sequences are DFQATT and SNEGSKA (reference sequence). CDR3 sequence: CSATRAISYNKQFF. Written as DNA, the CDR3 is TGCAGTGCCACGCGCGCCATCTCCTACAATAAGCAGTTCTTC.

This clonotype was detected only a few times. For the CDR3, the DNA is TGTGCCAGCAGTGAAGCGTTCATAGCGGGAGGGCCAGGAGATACGCAGTATTTT. As protein: CASSEAFIAGGPGDTQYF. The chain links TRBV2 to TRBJ2-3, with 11 bases aligning to TRBD2. The junction had 10 bases not matched to a gene; V was cut back by 0 bases and J by 5 bases. CDR3 size: 18 residues. Germline lookup yields CDR1 SNHLY and CDR2 FYNNEI.

This clonotype was found a few times. The chain recombines TRBV3-1 with TRBJ2-7, with D possibly being TRBD2 (6 bases). This CDR3 is built from 14 residues. Germline CDR1 LGHDT, CDR2 YNNKEL (reference sequence). Deletions cut 1 base from V and 7 bases from J, with 14 bases between. In DNA form, the CDR3 reads TGTGCCAGCAGCCAAGGTTGGGCAGGGAGGGAGCAGTACTTC. It specifies CASSQGWAGREQYF.

This rearrangement joins TRBV27 to TRBJ2-5; TRBD1 aligns across 10 bases. Trimming removed 0 bases from V and 4 bases from J; junction bases left unmatched: 5. Germline-derived CDR1 and CDR2 are MNHEY and SMNVEV (reference sequence). The length of the CDR3 is 16 residues. The CDR3 DNA reads TGTGCCAGCAGTTTATCTGGGACAGGGGATGGAGAGACCCAGTACTTC. It codes for CASSLSGTGDGETQYF.

This clonotype was recorded a few times. The V gene is TRBV7-9, the J gene TRBJ1-5; maybe TRBD1 (5 bases). The germline V and J ends were trimmed by 1 base and 8 bases, with 12 bases remaining between them. The CDR3 is 14 amino acids. Germline V gene data show CDR1 as SEHNR and CDR2 as FQNEAQ (reference sequence). This CDR3 reads CASSLGGDPKPQHF. The CDR3 DNA is TGTGCCAGCAGCTTAGGGGGGGACCCGAAGCCCCAGCATTTT.

Many counts were recorded for this clonotype. This chain links TRBV12-3 or TRBV12-4 with TRBJ1-5, with D tentatively TRBD1 (6 bases). CDR3 length equals 14 residues. V was trimmed by 6 bases and J by 4 bases, leaving 13 bases between them. The DNA for the CDR3 is TGTGCCAGCAGCTTATGGGGGCCTAATCAGCCCCAGCATTTT. This sequence encodes CASSLWGPNQPQHF.

This clonotype has ten or more counts. The rearrangement uses TRBV4-2 and TRBJ2-3, with 7 positions matching TRBD2. In germline, CDR1 is LGHNA, CDR2 YNFKEQ. CDR3 length equals 15 residues. Trimming removed 0 bases from V and 2 bases from J; junction bases left unmatched: 2. CDR3 protein: CASSQEGGYTDTQYF. For the CDR3, the DNA is TGTGCCAGCAGCCAAGAGGGGGGGTACACAGATACGCAGTATTTT.

The table lists this clonotype with a few counts. This chain uses TRBV12-3 or TRBV12-4 with TRBJ1-4, with a tentative D call TRBD1 (5 bases). V was cut by 6 bases and J by 4 bases, with 15 bases left in between. The CDR3 extends over 15 amino acids. The CDR3, as DNA: TGTGCCAGCAGCCCACTTACAGGAATTAATGAAAAACTGTTTTTT. Amino acids: CASSPLTGINEKLFF.

This clonotype was picked up many times. The chain carries TRBV7-2 and TRBJ1-3, with a possible D match to TRBD1 (5 bases). With 0 bases removed from V and 0 bases from J, the gap between germline ends came to 6 bases. The germline gives CDR1 SGHTA, CDR2 FQGNSA. CDR3 length: 15 amino acids. The CDR3 loop is CASSLAGGSGNTIYF. The CDR3 nucleotides are TGTGCCAGCAGCTTAGCCGGGGGCTCTGGAAACACCATATATTTT.

This clonotype has only a few counts. CDR3 sequence reads: CSVEVASGRAGEQYF. The CDR3 DNA reads TGCAGCGTTGAAGTGGCTAGCGGGAGGGCCGGGGAGCAGTACTTC. V usage is TRBV29-1 and J usage is TRBJ2-7; 12 bases are a match to TRBD2. CDR1 is SQVTM and CDR2 is ANQGSEA in the germline V gene. V lost 1 base, J lost 7 bases, and 8 bases stayed unmatched. This CDR3 is built from 15 residues.

The chain employs TRBV7-9 and TRBJ2-6; D unresolved. The CDR3 length is 17 residues. Germline loops: CDR1 SEHNR, CDR2 FQNEAQ (reference sequence). V gave up 10 bases and J gave up 0 bases, with 19 bases separating them. CDR3 amino acids: CATHTRQEPSGANVLTF. The CDR3 DNA follows: TGTGCCACTCACACTCGGCAGGAGCCCTCTGGGGCCAACGTCCTGACTTTC.

The chain couples TRBV20-1 to TRBJ2-7, with D perhaps being TRBD1 or TRBD2 (5 bases each). Trimming left V 5 bases short and J 3 bases short, with 17 bases between. CDR1 is DFQATT, CDR2 SNEGSKA, per germline (reference sequence). The CDR3 loop spans 14 amino acids. The CDR3 DNA sequence: TGCAGTGCTTCTCGCTCCGGGACCCTCTACGAGCAGTACTTC. Its protein product is CSASRSGTLYEQYF.

The sample holds a few counts of this clonotype. The V and J genes are TRBV20-1 and TRBJ2-7; a weak D match, TRBD1 (6 bases). Germline V gene sequence: CDR1 DFQATT, CDR2 SNEGSKA (reference sequence). The CDR3 spans 14 residues. Trimming removed 2 bases from V and 6 bases from J, with 17 bases in between. CDR3 nucleotides: TGCAGTGCTAGAATAGGTGGGGGCCGAGGCGAGCAGTACTTC. Amino acid sequence: CSARIGGGRGEQYF.

This clonotype has at least ten counts. This sequence joins TRBV5-1 and TRBJ2-1; 15 bases agree with TRBD2. Germline values: CDR1 SGHRS, CDR2 YFSETQ. The ends lost 4 bases at V and 1 base at J; junction bases unmatched: 9. CDR3 size: 19 residues. Here the CDR3 DNA reads TGCGCCAGCAGCCTTAACTTGGGGACTAGCGGGAGGTCCTACAATGAGCAGTTCTTC. This translates into CASSLNLGTSGRSYNEQFF.

This clonotype was seen many times. The chain is built from TRBV12-3 or TRBV12-4 and TRBJ2-5, with TRBD1 identical over 7 bases. The CDR3 runs 15 residues. Unmatched junction bases numbered 10, after V lost 8 bases and J lost 1 base. The CDR3 nucleotides are TGTGCCAGCGATCAGATACAGGGGTCCCAAGAGACCCAGTACTTC. This sequence encodes CASDQIQGSQETQYF.

This clonotype was counted many times. The chain is built from TRBV5-1 and TRBJ2-7; 9 bases agree with TRBD2. The CDR3 sequence is 16 residues long. Unmatched junction bases numbered 7, after V lost 3 bases and J lost 0 bases. Germline V gene sequence: CDR1 SGHRS, CDR2 YFSETQ. The CDR3 loop is CASSYETSGNSYEQYF. In DNA form, the CDR3 reads TGCGCCAGCAGCTACGAGACTAGCGGAAACTCCTACGAGCAGTACTTC.

This clonotype was found a few times. The CDR3 DNA is TGTGCCAGCAGCCCTCTGGGGGTTGGCACTGAAGCTTTCTTT. Amino acids: CASSPLGVGTEAFF. The chain couples TRBV11-2 to TRBJ1-1, with a possible D match to TRBD1 (5 bases). CDR3 length: 14 residues. Trimming cost V 5 bases and J 4 bases, with 14 bases left between them. CDR1 SGHAT and CDR2 FQNNGV come from the germline V gene. The complete variable domain, with remaining parts taken from reference TRBV11-2 and TRBJ1-1, reads EAGVAQSPRYKIIEKRQSVAFWCNPISGHATLYWYQQILGQGPKLLIQFQNNGVVDDSQLPKDRFSAERLKGVDSTLKIQPAKLEDSAVYLCASSPLGVGTEAFFGQGTRLTVV.

The gene calls are TRBV24-1 and TRBJ2-3, with D unresolved. CDR1 KGHDR and CDR2 SFDVKD come from the germline V gene. V lost 1 base and J lost 2, with 21 bases in between. CDR3 length: 19 amino acids. The CDR3 region has the DNA TGTGCCACCAGTGATTTACGGAACCCAGGCTGGAAAGACACAGATACGCAGTATTTT. Amino acid sequence: CATSDLRNPGWKDTDTQYF.

This clonotype was counted at least ten times. The V and J genes are TRBV5-1 and TRBJ2-1; 8 positions agree with TRBD2. After removal of 4 bases from V and 6 bases from J, the junction contained 9 bases not matched to a gene. The germline gives CDR1 SGHRS, CDR2 YFSETQ. This CDR3 contains 15 residues. CDR3 in amino acids: CASSPPLSGSNEQFF. In DNA, the CDR3 is TGCGCCAGCAGCCCCCCTTTAAGCGGGAGCAATGAGCAGTTCTTC.

V gene TRBV11-2 combines with J gene TRBJ1-1; no definite D call. This CDR3 region has 13 residues. Germline V gene data show CDR1 as SGHAT and CDR2 as FQNNGV. V lost 5 bases and J 6 bases, leaving 13 bases between the germline ends. CDR3 in amino acids: CASSIGFWSEAFF. The CDR3 DNA is TGTGCCAGCAGCATAGGGTTCTGGTCTGAAGCTTTCTTT.